The rows below give T cell receptor beta chains drawn from one sample of a study of cytomegalovirus exposure and HLA in healthy donors. Sequencing used immunoSEQ multiplex PCR; TCRdb keeps in-frame clones, though not all of them. The table has around 170,000 clones, 82% seen once; the top ten hold less than 2%. Sequenced material: PBMCs. These receptors all stem from a man in his forties or fifties in good health and CMV-seronegative. Each CDR3 is given with its conserved first and last residue. The order of the fields is clone size, D gene, V gene, J gene, CDR3 protein, CDR3 DNA. The D gene is left open where the match is weak. Clone size, where shown, is once, few, many, or a class for clones that have expanded.

NA	TRBD2	TRBV11-3	TRBJ2-2	CASSSPYDSGGRPGELFF	TGTGCCAGCAGCTCACCGTACGATAGCGGGGGACGTCCAGGGGAGCTGTTTTTT
NA	NA	TRBV4-3	TRBJ2-3	CASSPLGVSDTQYF	TGCGCCAGCAGCCCTTTAGGGGTGTCAGATACGCAGTATTTT
few	NA	TRBV5-6	TRBJ1-2	CASSGGHPSYTF	TGTGCCAGCAGCGGGGGACATCCTAGCTACACCTTC
few	TRBD1	TRBV5-6	TRBJ1-4	CASSFNRGTNEKLFF	TGTGCCAGCAGCTTTAACAGGGGGACTAATGAAAAACTGTTTTTT
NA	TRBD2	TRBV28	TRBJ2-2	CASRGASGSLYTGELFF	TGTGCCAGCAGAGGGGCTAGCGGGAGTCTGTACACCGGGGAGCTGTTTTTT
NA	TRBD1	TRBV28	TRBJ1-5	CASSRRTGGNQPQHF	TGTGCCAGCAGCCGAAGGACAGGGGGCAATCAGCCCCAGCATTTT
once	TRBD1	TRBV11-3	TRBJ2-7	CASSAGQGAYEQYF	TGTGCCAGCAGCGCGGGACAGGGGGCCTACGAGCAGTACTTC
NA	NA	TRBV10-3	TRBJ1-2	CAIRSDVGLNPNYGYTF	TGTGCCATCAGAAGCGACGTCGGATTAAATCCTAACTATGGCTACACCTTC
NA	TRBD1	TRBV28	TRBJ2-7	CASSLRQGSNEQYF	TGTGCCAGCAGTCTGAGACAGGGGAGCAACGAGCAGTACTTC
NA	TRBD2	TRBV5-5	TRBJ2-3	CASSLGGLAGGKDTQYF	TGTGCCAGCAGCTTGGGAGGACTAGCGGGGGGGAAGGATACGCAGTATTTT
NA	NA	TRBV11-2	TRBJ1-1	CASSFTTNTEAFF	TGTGCCAGCAGCTTTACAACAAACACTGAAGCTTTCTTT
NA	NA	TRBV28	TRBJ1-2	CASSLPPHSF	TGTGCCAGCAGTTTACCGCCCCACAGCTTC
NA	NA	TRBV6-5	TRBJ2-5	CASSSRDTEETQYF	TGTGCCAGCAGTTCCCGGGACACCGAAGAGACCCAGTACTTC
once	NA	TRBV9	TRBJ1-1	CASSVRGENTEAFF	TGTGCCAGCAGCGTCAGGGGCGAGAACACTGAAGCTTTCTTT
NA	NA	TRBV6-6	TRBJ2-7	CASSLRTLSEQYF	TGTGCCAGCAGTCTCCGGACACTTTCTGAGCAGTACTTC
NA	TRBD1	TRBV6-6	TRBJ1-1	CASSPRTGRVTEAFF	TGTGCCAGCAGTCCCCGGACAGGGAGGGTCACTGAAGCTTTCTTT
few	TRBD2	TRBV11-2	TRBJ2-1	CASSPQTSGGAYEQFF	TGTGCCAGCAGCCCCCAGACTAGCGGGGGGGCCTATGAGCAGTTCTTC
NA	NA	TRBV6-6	TRBJ2-2	CASCSNTGELFF	TGTGCCAGCTGCAGTAACACCGGGGAGCTGTTTTTT
once	TRBD2	TRBV15	TRBJ2-1	CATRERESPYNEQFF	TGTGCCACCCGAGAGCGGGAGTCCCCATACAATGAGCAGTTCTTC
few	NA	TRBV7-2	TRBJ1-2	CASSQSATYGYTF	TGTGCCAGCAGCCAAAGCGCGACTTATGGCTACACCTTC
few	NA	TRBV28	TRBJ1-2	CASGEGGVNGYTF	TGTGCCAGCGGGGAGGGGGGAGTAAATGGCTACACCTTC
NA	TRBD1	TRBV2	TRBJ1-2	CASRPGQGDGYTF	TGTGCCAGCAGGCCGGGACAGGGGGATGGCTACACCTTC